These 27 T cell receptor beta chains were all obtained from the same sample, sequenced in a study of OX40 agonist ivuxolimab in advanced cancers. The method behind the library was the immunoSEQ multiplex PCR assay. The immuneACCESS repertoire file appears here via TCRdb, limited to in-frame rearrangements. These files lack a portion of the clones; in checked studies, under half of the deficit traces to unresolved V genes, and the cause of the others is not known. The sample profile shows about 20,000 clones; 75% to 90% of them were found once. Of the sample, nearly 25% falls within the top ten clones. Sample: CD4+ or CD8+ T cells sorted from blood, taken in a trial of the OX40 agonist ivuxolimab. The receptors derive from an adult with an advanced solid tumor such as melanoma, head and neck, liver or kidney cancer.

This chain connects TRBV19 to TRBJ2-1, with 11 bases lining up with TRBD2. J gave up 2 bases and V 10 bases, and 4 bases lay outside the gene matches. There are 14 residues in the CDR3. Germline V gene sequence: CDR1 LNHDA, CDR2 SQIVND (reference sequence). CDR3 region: CATASGGTYNEQFF. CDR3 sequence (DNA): TGTGCCACCGCTAGCGGGGGGACCTACAATGAGCAGTTCTTC.

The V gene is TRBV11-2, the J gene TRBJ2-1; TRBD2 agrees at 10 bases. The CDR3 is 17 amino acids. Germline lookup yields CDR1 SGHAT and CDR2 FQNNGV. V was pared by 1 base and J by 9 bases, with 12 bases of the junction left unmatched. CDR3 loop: CASSLGLAGDRWGEQFF. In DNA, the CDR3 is TGTGCCAGCAGCTTAGGGCTAGCGGGAGATAGGTGGGGTGAGCAGTTCTTC.

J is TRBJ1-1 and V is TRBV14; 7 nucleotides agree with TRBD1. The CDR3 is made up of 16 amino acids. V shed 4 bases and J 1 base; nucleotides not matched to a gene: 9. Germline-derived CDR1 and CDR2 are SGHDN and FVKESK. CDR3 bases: TGTGCCAGCAGCCTCATATTCGGGACAGAGAACACTGAAGCTTTCTTT. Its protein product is CASSLIFGTENTEAFF.

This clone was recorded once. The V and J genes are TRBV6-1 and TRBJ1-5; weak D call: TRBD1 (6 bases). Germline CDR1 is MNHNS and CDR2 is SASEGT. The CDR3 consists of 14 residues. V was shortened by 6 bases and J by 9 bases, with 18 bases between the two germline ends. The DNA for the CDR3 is TGTGCCAGCAGATTTGGGGCAGGGGTCCGGCCCCAGCATTTT. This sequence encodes CASRFGAGVRPQHF.

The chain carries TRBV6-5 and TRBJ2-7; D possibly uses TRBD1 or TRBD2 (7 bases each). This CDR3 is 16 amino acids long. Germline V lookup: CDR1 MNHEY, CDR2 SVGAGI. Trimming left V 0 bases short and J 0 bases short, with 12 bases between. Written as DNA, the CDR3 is TGTGCCAGCAGTTACTCGGGAGGGGACAGCTCCTACGAGCAGTACTTC. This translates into CASSYSGGDSSYEQYF.

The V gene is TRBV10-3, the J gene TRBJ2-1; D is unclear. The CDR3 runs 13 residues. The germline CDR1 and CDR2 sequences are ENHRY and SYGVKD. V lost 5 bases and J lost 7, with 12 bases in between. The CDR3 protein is CAISPMMGNEQFF. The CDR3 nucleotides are TGTGCCATCAGTCCGATGATGGGTAATGAGCAGTTCTTC.

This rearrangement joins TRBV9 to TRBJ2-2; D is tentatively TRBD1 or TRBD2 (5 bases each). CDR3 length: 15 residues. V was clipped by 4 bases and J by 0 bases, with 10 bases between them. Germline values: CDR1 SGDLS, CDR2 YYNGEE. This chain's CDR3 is CASSPGTTNTGELFF. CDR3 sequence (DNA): TGTGCCAGCAGCCCGGGGACGACGAACACCGGGGAGCTGTTTTTT.

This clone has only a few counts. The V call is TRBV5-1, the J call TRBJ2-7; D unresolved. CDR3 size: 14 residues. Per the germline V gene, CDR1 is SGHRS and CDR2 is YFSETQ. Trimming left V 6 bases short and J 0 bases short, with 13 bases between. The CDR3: CASTLWAGSYEQYF. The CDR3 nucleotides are TGCGCCAGCACCCTCTGGGCAGGCTCCTACGAGCAGTACTTC.

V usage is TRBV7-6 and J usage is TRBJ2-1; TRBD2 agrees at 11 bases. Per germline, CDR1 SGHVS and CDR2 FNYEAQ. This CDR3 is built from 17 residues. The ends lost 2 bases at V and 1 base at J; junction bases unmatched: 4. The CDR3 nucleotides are TGTGCCAGCAGCTTATTGCTAGCGGGAGGTTCCTACAATGAGCAGTTCTTC. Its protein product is CASSLLLAGGSYNEQFF.

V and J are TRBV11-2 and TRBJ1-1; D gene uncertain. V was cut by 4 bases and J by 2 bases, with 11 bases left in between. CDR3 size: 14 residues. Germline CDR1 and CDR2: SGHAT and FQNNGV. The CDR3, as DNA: TGTGCCAGCAGCTCCGGAGGTGTTAACACTGAAGCTTTCTTT. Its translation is CASSSGGVNTEAFF.

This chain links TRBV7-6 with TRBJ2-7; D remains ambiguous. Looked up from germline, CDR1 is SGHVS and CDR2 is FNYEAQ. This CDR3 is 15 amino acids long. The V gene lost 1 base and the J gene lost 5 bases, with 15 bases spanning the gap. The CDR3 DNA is TGTGCCAGCAGCTTAGAATCCAGGCTAGTCGACGAGCAGTACTTC. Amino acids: CASSLESRLVDEQYF.

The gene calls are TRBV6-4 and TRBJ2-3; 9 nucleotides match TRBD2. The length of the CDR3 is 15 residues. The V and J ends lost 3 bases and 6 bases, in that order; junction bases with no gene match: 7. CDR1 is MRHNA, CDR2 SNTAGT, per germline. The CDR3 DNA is TGTGCCAGCAGTGAGGTAGCGGGAGTAACGGATACGCAGTATTTT. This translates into CASSEVAGVTDTQYF.

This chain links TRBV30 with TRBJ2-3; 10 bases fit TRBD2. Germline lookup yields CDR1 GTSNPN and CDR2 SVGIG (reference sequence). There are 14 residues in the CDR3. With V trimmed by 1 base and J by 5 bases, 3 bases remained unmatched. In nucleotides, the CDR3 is TGTGCCTGGAGTGCTAGCGGGGGCCAAGATACGCAGTATTTT. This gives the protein CAWSASGGQDTQYF.

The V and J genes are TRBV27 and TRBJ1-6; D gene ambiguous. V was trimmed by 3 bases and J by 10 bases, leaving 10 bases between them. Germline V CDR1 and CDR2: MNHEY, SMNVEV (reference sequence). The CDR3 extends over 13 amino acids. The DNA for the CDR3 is TGTGCCAGCAGTTTTGGGTTTCGGTCACCCCTCCACTTT. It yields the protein CASSFGFRSPLHF.

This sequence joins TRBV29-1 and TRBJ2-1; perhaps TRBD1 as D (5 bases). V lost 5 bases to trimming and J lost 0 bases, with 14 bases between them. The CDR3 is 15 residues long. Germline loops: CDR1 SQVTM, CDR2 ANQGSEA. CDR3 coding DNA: TGCAGCGTTAGGGGCAGGGCCTCCTCCTACAATGAGCAGTTCTTC. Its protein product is CSVRGRASSYNEQFF.

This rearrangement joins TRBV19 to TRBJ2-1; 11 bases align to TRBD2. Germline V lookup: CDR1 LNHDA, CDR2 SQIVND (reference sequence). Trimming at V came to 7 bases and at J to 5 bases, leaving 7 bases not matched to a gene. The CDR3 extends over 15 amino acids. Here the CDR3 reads CASNYGLAGHNEQFF. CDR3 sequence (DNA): TGTGCCAGTAATTATGGACTAGCGGGTCACAATGAGCAGTTCTTC.

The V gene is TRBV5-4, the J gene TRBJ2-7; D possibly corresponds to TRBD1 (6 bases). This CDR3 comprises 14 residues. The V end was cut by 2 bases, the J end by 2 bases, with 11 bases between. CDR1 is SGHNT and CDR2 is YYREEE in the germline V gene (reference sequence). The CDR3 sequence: CASSFSTGTYEQYF. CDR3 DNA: TGTGCCAGCAGCTTCTCGACAGGAACCTACGAGCAGTACTTC.

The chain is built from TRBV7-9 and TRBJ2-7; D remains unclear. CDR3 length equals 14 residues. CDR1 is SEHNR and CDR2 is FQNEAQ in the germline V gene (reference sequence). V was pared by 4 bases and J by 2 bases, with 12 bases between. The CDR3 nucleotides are TGTGCCAGCAGCTCCCCAGGCTTCGCCTACGAGCAGTACTTC. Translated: CASSSPGFAYEQYF.

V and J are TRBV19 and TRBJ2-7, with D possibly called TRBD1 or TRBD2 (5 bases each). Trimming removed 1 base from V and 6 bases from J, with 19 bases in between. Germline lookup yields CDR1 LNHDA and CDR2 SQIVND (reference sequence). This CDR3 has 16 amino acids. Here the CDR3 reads CASSIVRARASGEQYF. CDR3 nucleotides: TGTGCCAGTAGTATAGTAAGGGCCAGGGCAAGCGGCGAGCAGTACTTC.

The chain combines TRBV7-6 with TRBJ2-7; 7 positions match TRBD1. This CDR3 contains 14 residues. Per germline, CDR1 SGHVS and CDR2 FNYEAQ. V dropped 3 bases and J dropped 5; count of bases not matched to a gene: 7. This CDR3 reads CASSLGVTGDEQYF. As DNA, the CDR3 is TGTGCCAGCAGCTTGGGGGTAACAGGGGACGAGCAGTACTTC.

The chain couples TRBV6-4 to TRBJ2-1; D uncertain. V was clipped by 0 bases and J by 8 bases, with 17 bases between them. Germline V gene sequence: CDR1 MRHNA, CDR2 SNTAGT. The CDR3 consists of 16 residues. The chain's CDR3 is CASSDSYLDGLDEQFF. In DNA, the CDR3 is TGTGCCAGCAGTGACTCGTATTTAGATGGTCTCGATGAGCAGTTCTTC.

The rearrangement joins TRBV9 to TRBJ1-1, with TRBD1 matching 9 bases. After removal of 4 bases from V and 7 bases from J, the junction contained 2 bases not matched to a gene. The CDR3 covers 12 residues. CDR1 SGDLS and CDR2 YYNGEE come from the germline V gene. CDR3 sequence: CASSPGQGEAFF. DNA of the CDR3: TGTGCCAGCAGCCCGGGACAGGGTGAAGCTTTCTTT.

The CDR3 spells CASSRPFIEGYGYTF. Here the CDR3 DNA reads TGTGCCAGCAGTCGCCCGTTTATAGAGGGGTATGGCTACACCTTC. V usage is TRBV28 and J usage is TRBJ1-2; possibly TRBD1 for D (5 bases). Germline CDR1 reads MDHEN; CDR2 reads SYDVKM. V was shortened by 5 bases and J by 5 bases, with 18 bases between the two germline ends. The CDR3 is made up of 15 amino acids.

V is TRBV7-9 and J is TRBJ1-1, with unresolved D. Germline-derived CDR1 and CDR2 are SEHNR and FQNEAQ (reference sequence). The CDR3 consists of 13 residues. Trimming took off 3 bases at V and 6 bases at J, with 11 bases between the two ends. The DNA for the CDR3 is TGTGCCAGCAGCTTCGCTCTGGAGGCTGAAGCTTTCTTT. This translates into CASSFALEAEAFF.

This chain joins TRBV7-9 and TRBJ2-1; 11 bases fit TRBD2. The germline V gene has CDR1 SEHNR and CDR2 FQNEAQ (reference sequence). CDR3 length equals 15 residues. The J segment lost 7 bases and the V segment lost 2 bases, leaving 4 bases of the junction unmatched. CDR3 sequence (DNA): TGTGCCAGCAGCTTAAGTAGCGGGAGGGAAAATGAGCAGTTCTTC. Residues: CASSLSSGRENEQFF.

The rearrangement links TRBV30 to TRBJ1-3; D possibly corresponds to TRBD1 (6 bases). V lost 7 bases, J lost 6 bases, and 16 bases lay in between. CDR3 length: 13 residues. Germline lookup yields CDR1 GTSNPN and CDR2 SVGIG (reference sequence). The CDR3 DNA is TGTGCCTCCATGCCAGGGGAGGCAAACACCATATATTTT. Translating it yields CASMPGEANTIYF. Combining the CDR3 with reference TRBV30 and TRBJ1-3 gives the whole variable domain SQTIHQWPATLVQPVGSPLSLECTVEGTSNPNLYWYRQAAGRGLQLLFYSVGIGQISSEVPQNLSASRPQDRQFILSSKKLLLSDSGFYLCASMPGEANTIYFGEGSWLTVV.

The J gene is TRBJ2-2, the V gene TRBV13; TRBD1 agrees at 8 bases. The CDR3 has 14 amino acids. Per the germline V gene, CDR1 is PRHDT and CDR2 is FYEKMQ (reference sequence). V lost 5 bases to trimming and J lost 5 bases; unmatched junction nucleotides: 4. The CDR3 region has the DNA TGTGCCAGCAGCCCCGGGACAGGAACCGGGGAGCTGTTTTTT. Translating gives CASSPGTGTGELFF.